This entry lists 5 T cell receptor beta chains sequenced from one sample in a study of blood T cell repertoires in COVID-19. Clones were read by immunoSEQ multiplex PCR, and TCRdb kept only the in-frame ones, dropping some. This table has some 120,000 clones, approximately 80% appearing once. Sequenced input: peripheral blood. These receptors originate from a woman in her 70s with acute or convalescent COVID-19.

This chain joins TRBV28 and TRBJ2-3, with D possibly being TRBD2 (5 bases). Trimming shortened V by 2 bases and J by 5 bases, and 17 bases separated the two germline ends. The CDR3 covers 16 residues. Germline V gives CDR1 MDHEN, CDR2 SYDVKM. This CDR3 is CASSLGRGGWGDTQYF. The CDR3 DNA reads TGTGCCAGCAGTTTAGGGAGAGGCGGTTGGGGAGATACGCAGTATTTT.

The V and J genes are TRBV5-1 and TRBJ2-3; 7 positions match TRBD2. The V gene end was trimmed by 3 bases and the J gene end by 3 bases; junction bases not matched to a gene: 10. This CDR3 contains 16 residues. Germline V gene data show CDR1 as SGHRS and CDR2 as YFSETQ. In DNA, the CDR3 is TGCGCCAGCAGCTACCTCACACCGGGGGGAACAGATACGCAGTATTTT. Protein sequence: CASSYLTPGGTDTQYF.

This chain links TRBV4-1 with TRBJ2-1, with a weak D call TRBD2 (6 bases). Trimming took off 3 bases at V and 1 base at J, with 19 bases between the two ends. Germline V lookup: CDR1 MGHRA, CDR2 YSYEKL. The CDR3 is 18 residues long. This CDR3 reads CASSHAGLSGKSYNEQFF. The CDR3 DNA sequence: TGCGCCAGCAGCCATGCCGGACTATCGGGAAAATCCTACAATGAGCAGTTCTTC.

The V and J genes are TRBV7-7 and TRBJ2-1, with D maybe TRBD2 (6 bases). The CDR3 runs to 16 residues. Germline V gene lookup returns CDR1 SSHAT and CDR2 FNYEAQ (reference sequence). Trimming removed 5 bases from V and 4 bases from J, with 18 bases in between. As DNA, the CDR3 is TGTGCCAGCAGCCCAAGTAGCGGACATACTTACAATGAGCAGTTCTTC. This translates into CASSPSSGHTYNEQFF. Based on the CDR3 plus reference TRBV7-7 and TRBJ2-1, the full variable domain is GAGVSQSPRYKVTKRGQDVTLRCDPISSHATLYWYQQALGQGPEFLTYFNYEAQPDKSGLPSDRFSAERPEGSISTLTIQRTEQRDSAMYRCASSPSSGHTYNEQFFGPGTRLTVL.

The chain recombines TRBV3-1 (or the pseudogene TRBV3-2) with TRBJ2-7, with D tentatively TRBD1 (6 bases). CDR3 length: 14 amino acids. Trimming shortened V by 4 bases and J by 4 bases, and 14 bases separated the two germline ends. Germline CDR1 LGHDT, CDR2 YNNKEL (reference sequence). CDR3 residues: CASSPTGSSYEQYF. As DNA, the CDR3 is TGTGCCAGCAGCCCAACAGGGAGTTCTTACGAGCAGTACTTC.